The 7 T cell receptor beta chains reported below all come from one sample, sequenced in a study of blood T cell repertoires in COVID-19. Profiled with immunoSEQ multiplex PCR; TCRdb holds only in-frame clones, not every one. Of about 72,000 clones detected, 80% to 90% appear once; the ten largest clones hold roughly 10%. The sample was peripheral blood. The receptors shown here come from an older man with active or convalescent COVID-19.

Written as DNA, the CDR3 is TGTGCCAGCAGTTCACCGGCGGACGAGGGGAACACTGAAGCTTTCTTT. This codes for CASSSPADEGNTEAFF. The V call is TRBV28, the J call TRBJ1-1, with D unclear. CDR3 length equals 16 residues. The V and J ends lost 4 bases and 1 base respectively, with 16 bases between them. Germline V gives CDR1 MDHEN, CDR2 SYDVKM.

This sequence joins TRBV7-2 and TRBJ2-5, with D possibly being TRBD2 (7 bases). CDR1 and CDR2 (germline): SGHTA, FQGNSA. With 3 bases removed from V and 5 bases from J, the gap between germline ends came to 13 bases. This CDR3 spans 14 amino acids. The CDR3 spells CASSLGGQGETQYF. CDR3 bases: TGTGCCAGCAGCTTGGGGGGGCAAGGGGAGACCCAGTACTTC. Based on the CDR3 plus reference TRBV7-2 and TRBJ2-5, the full variable domain is GAGVSQSPSNKVTEKGKDVELRCDPISGHTALYWYRQSLGQGLEFLIYFQGNSAPDKSGLPSDRFSAERTGGSVSTLTIQRTQQEDSAVYLCASSLGGQGETQYFGPGTRLLVL.

The J gene is TRBJ2-6, the V gene TRBV7-9; TRBD1 aligns across 7 bases. With 5 bases clipped from V and 5 bases from J, the junction kept 9 bases outside the gene matches. Germline assignment: CDR1 SEHNR and CDR2 FQNEAQ (reference sequence). The CDR3 runs to 16 residues. CDR3 nucleotide sequence: TGTGCCAGCAGCCCGCTACAGGGGAAGTGGGCCAACGTCCTGACTTTC. Protein product: CASSPLQGKWANVLTF.

The V gene is TRBV6-5, the J gene TRBJ1-4, with TRBD1 identical over 8 bases. Germline CDR1 reads MNHEY; CDR2 reads SVGAGI. The CDR3 is 16 residues long. V lost 0 bases, J lost 0 bases, and 0 bases stayed unmatched. The CDR3 DNA reads TGTGCCAGCAGTTACTCGACAGGGGCAACTAATGAAAAACTGTTTTTT. It translates to CASSYSTGATNEKLFF.

The chain joins TRBV27 to TRBJ1-1, with D unresolved. Germline CDR1 and CDR2: MNHEY and SMNVEV (reference sequence). CDR3 size: 13 residues. The ends were cut back, 3 bases at V and 4 bases at J, with 9 bases in the middle. CDR3 region: CASSLQVGTEAFF. The CDR3 DNA is TGTGCCAGCAGTTTGCAGGTGGGCACTGAAGCTTTCTTT.

V gene TRBV18 combines with J gene TRBJ2-7; 7 nucleotides align to TRBD2. The CDR3 has 14 residues. The J segment lost 7 bases and the V segment lost 5 bases, leaving 11 bases of the junction unmatched. Germline CDR1 KGHSH, CDR2 LQKENI. This CDR3 is CASSVPGTTLEQYF. The CDR3, as DNA: TGTGCCAGCTCAGTTCCCGGGACTACCTTGGAGCAGTACTTC.

This sequence joins TRBV24-1 and TRBJ2-3, with 9 bases identical to TRBD2. The germline V gene has CDR1 KGHDR and CDR2 SFDVKD. This CDR3 has 17 residues. The junction had 11 bases not matched to a gene; V was cut back by 4 bases and J by 4 bases. CDR3 DNA: TGTGCCACCAGTGAGTCCGCGGGAGGGCGAGGTGCAGATACGCAGTATTTT. Its protein product is CATSESAGGRGADTQYF.